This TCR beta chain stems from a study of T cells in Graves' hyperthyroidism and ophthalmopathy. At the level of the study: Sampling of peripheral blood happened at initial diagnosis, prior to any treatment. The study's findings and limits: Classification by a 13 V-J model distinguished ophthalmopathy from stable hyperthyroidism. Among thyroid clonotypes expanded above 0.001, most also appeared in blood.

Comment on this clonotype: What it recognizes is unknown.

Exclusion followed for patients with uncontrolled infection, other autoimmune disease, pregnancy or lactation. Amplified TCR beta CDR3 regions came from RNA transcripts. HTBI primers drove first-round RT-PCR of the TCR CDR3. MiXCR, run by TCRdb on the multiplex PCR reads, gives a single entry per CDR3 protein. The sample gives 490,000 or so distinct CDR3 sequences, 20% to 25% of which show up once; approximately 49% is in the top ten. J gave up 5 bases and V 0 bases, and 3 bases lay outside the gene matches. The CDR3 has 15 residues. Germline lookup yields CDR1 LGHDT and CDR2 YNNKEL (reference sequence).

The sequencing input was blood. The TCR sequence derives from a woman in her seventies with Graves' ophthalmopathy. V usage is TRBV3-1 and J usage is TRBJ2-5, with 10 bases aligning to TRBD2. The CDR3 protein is CASSQDWTSGETQYF. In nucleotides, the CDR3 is TGTGCCAGCAGCCAAGATTGGACTAGCGGCGAGACCCAGTACTTC.